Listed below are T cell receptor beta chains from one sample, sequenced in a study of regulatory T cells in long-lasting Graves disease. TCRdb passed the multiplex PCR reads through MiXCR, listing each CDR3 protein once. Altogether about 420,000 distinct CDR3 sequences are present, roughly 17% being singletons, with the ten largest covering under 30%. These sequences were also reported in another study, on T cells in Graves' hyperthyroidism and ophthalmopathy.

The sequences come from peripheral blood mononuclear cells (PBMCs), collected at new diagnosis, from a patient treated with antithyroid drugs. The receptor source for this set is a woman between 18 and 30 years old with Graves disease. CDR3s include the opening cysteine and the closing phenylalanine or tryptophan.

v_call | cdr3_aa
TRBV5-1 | CASSFDSGGVYGYTF
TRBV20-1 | CSASMTVYNEQFF
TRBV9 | CASSVGGGSEQFF
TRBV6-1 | CASSNRGRSTDTQYF
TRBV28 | CASSSRLAGEETQYF
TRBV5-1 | CASSYDSTGELFF
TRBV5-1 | CASSFGRGLSGNTIYF
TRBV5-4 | CASSLEPGQGSYNEQFF
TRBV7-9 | CASSTGQGRNTEAFF
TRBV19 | CASSRDVAGSPLHF
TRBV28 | CASIGGMNTEAFF
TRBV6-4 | CASSETTTDTQYF
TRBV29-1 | CSANSGAIIEQFF
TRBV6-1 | CASSVGLGSSQETQYF
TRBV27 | CASSPNPGGTNQPQHF
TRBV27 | CASSPPGLRQETQYF
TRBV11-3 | CASSLVYGRDEQFF
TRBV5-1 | CASSQLPTGNTYNEQFF
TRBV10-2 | CASSVLEADTQYF
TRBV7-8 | CASSGGQVNEQFF
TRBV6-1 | CASSPAFF
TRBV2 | CASREQGPAYEQYF
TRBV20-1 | CSAKNGTPSKPRSNQPQHF
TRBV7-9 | CASSLEAGGLIGNEQFF
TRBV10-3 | CAISEPGRTYGYTF
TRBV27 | CASSVTANTEAFF
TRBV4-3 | CASSQDGSGRYEQYF
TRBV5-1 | CASSLRGASRSYEQYF
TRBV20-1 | CSARDHGLAEETQYF
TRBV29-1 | CSAVRGLGTEAFF
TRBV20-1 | CSGTSGHSYEQYF
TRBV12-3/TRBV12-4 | CASSNHRIYEQYF
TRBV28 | CASSNRAGELFF
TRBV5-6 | CASSSGGGTETQYF
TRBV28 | CASIPGNMDEQYF
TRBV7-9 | CASSLDLSKETQYF
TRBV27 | CASSLSAVGFNEQLF
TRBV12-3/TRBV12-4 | CASSTAYGYTF
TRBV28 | CASSFLAGGQETQYF
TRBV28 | CASSKDRYSGANVLTF
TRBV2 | CASSDPQEKLAKNIQYF
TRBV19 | CASSIKVGTGELFF
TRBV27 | CASSLITSGNYEQYF
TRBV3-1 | CASSQGGTGGREQYF
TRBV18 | CASSPQATQYF